Listed here are 11 T cell receptor beta chains from one sample, sequenced in a study of blood T cells in healthy people across ages. The second PCR ran roughly 6 to 11 cycles with a sample-barcoded 5' primer and J-beta primers. TCRdb reanalysed the 5' RACE reads using MiXCR and keeps one entry per CDR3 protein. Among about 1,600,000 distinct CDR3 sequences listed, 35% to 45% were seen once. Input material: blood. The source of these receptors is a woman between 18 and 29 years old in good health.

CDR3 in DNA: TGTGCCAGCAACAGGGCATCAGAGACCCAGTACTTC. Its protein product is CASNRASETQYF. The chain recombines TRBV25-1 with TRBJ2-5; maybe TRBD1 (6 bases). CDR3 length equals 12 residues. The V end was cut by 7 bases, the J end by 4 bases, with 10 bases between. The germline CDR1 and CDR2 sequences are MGHDK and SYGVNS.

This sequence joins TRBV21-1 and TRBJ2-7; the D call of TRBD1 is as the table states it, not checked on the DNA. TRBV21-1 is assigned pseudogene status. This CDR3 region has 14 residues. The CDR3 bases are TGTGCCAGCAGCCTCCCAGGGGGCGATTACGAGCAGTACTTC. This gives the protein CASSLPGGDYEQYF.

This clonotype was observed a handful of times. This chain connects TRBV3-1 to TRBJ2-1; 16 nucleotides match TRBD2. CDR3 length equals 18 residues. Germline trimming cut 1 base from V and 6 bases from J; bases unmatched to any gene: 6. Germline CDR1 is LGHDT and CDR2 is YNNKEL (reference sequence). The CDR3 nucleotides are TGTGCCAGCAGCCAAGTCGGGACTAGCGGGGGGGCCTCCAATGAGCAGTTCTTC. It translates to CASSQVGTSGGASNEQFF.

This chain connects TRBV7-9 to TRBJ1-1; tentatively, D is TRBD1 (5 bases). CDR1 SEHNR and CDR2 FQNEAQ come from the germline V gene (reference sequence). The CDR3 extends over 16 amino acids. Trimming shortened V by 0 bases and J by 0 bases, and 11 bases separated the two germline ends. This CDR3 is CASSLATAKMNTEAFF. The CDR3 DNA is TGTGCCAGCAGCTTAGCGACAGCCAAGATGAACACTGAAGCTTTCTTT. The variable domain in full, with the rest retrieved from reference TRBV7-9 and TRBJ1-1, is DTGVSQNPRHKITKRGQNVTFRCDPISEHNRLYWYRQTLGQGPEFLTYFQNEAQLEKSRLLSDRFSAERPKGSFSTLEIQRTEQGDSAMYLCASSLATAKMNTEAFFGQGTRLTVV.

A few counts support this clonotype. The V gene is TRBV25-1, the J gene TRBJ2-1; 9 bases are shared with TRBD2. The CDR3 runs 15 residues. After removal of 1 base from V and 5 bases from J, the junction contained 3 bases not matched to a gene. CDR1 and CDR2 from the germline V gene are MGHDK and SYGVNS. This CDR3 reads CASSESPSGNNEQFF. The CDR3 coding sequence is TGTGCCAGCAGTGAATCCCCTAGCGGGAACAATGAGCAGTTCTTC. The full variable domain, in which reference TRBV25-1 and TRBJ2-1 provide the parts outside the CDR3, is EADIYQTPRYLVIGTGKKITLECSQTMGHDKMYWYQQDPGMELHLIHYSYGVNSTEKGDLSSESTVSRIRTEHFPLTLESARPSHTSQYLCASSESPSGNNEQFFGPGTRLTVL.

A few counts support this clonotype. The CDR3 DNA reads TGCGCCAGCAGCTTGGGACTAGCGGGGGATTTCACAGATACGCAGTATTTT. Its protein product is CASSLGLAGDFTDTQYF. The gene calls are TRBV5-1 and TRBJ2-3, with 12 bases aligning to TRBD2. V was clipped by 0 bases and J by 2 bases; unmatched bases: 4. Per germline, CDR1 SGHRS and CDR2 YFSETQ. The CDR3 has 17 residues.

The chain uses TRBV6-5 and TRBJ2-7, with 7 bases matching TRBD1. Germline V CDR1 and CDR2: MNHEY, SVGAGI. The CDR3 consists of 15 residues. The V and J ends lost 8 bases and 4 bases, in that order; junction bases with no gene match: 14. CDR3 protein: CASGSDRPLFYEQYF. For the CDR3, the DNA is TGTGCCAGCGGCTCGGACAGGCCACTATTTTACGAGCAGTACTTC.

This chain uses TRBV27 with TRBJ2-5; D perhaps matches TRBD1 (5 bases). V shed 2 bases and J shed 5 bases, with 15 bases lying between them. Per the germline V gene, CDR1 is MNHEY and CDR2 is SMNVEV (reference sequence). There are 15 residues in the CDR3. The CDR3 region has the DNA TGTGCCAGCAGTTTACCGTCAGGGATTTGGGAGACCCAGTACTTC. Its protein is CASSLPSGIWETQYF.

This clonotype showed up just a few times. CDR3 sequence (DNA): TGCAGTGCTAGAGATAGCGGGATTGGCACAGATACGCAGTATTTT. This encodes CSARDSGIGTDTQYF. The chain combines TRBV20-1 with TRBJ2-3; TRBD2 aligns across 8 bases. Per germline, CDR1 DFQATT and CDR2 SNEGSKA (reference sequence). CDR3 length equals 15 residues. Trimming removed 0 bases from V and 1 base from J; junction bases left unmatched: 3.

This clonotype was seen more than once but under ten times. The CDR3 sequence is CASRLRLGTDTQYF. The CDR3 bases are TGTGCCAGCAGACTTCGACTAGGAACAGATACGCAGTATTTT. The chain links TRBV6-5 to TRBJ2-3; D possibly corresponds to TRBD2 (6 bases). Germline loops: CDR1 MNHEY, CDR2 SVGAGI. The CDR3 loop spans 14 amino acids. V lost 6 bases to trimming and J lost 3 bases, with 13 bases between them.

As to this clonotype: Compared with germline, one end of the junction differs, possibly owing to a read error. The V gene is TRBV11-1, the J gene TRBJ2-4; 10 bases agree with TRBD1. The CDR3 contains 16 residues. Looked up from germline, CDR1 is SGHAT and CDR2 is FQDESV (reference sequence). CDR3 coding DNA: TGTGCCAGCAGCACCCCGGGACAGGGGACCAAAAACAGTCAGTACTTC. Its translation is CASSTPGQGTKNSQYF. The whole variable domain, remainder taken from reference TRBV11-1 and TRBJ2-4, is EAEVAQSPRYKITEKSQAVAFWCDPISGHATLYWYRQILGQGPELLVQFQDESVVDDSQLPKDRFSAERLKGVDSTLKIQPAELGDSAMYLCASSTPGQGTKNSQYFGAGTRLSVL.